These 24 T cell receptor beta chains originate from one sample sequenced in a study of blood T cells in healthy people across ages. Sample-barcoded 5' priming and a J-beta primer mix drove a second PCR of roughly 6 to 12 cycles. In TCRdb, the 5' RACE reads were re-called with MiXCR into one record per CDR3 protein. The table records about 800,000 distinct CDR3 sequences, around 25% of them present only once. The sample was also reused in another study, on T cells of mothers and their children.

Sequences were obtained from blood. The source is a boy younger than 18 in good health.

This clonotype showed up just a few times. A read error may produce the germline difference seen at one junction end. The rearrangement joins TRBV12-3 or TRBV12-4 to TRBJ2-3; 7 positions match TRBD2. This CDR3 spans 17 amino acids. The CDR3 loop reads CTSGLNGGIGGTDTQYF. The CDR3 DNA is TGTACCAGCGGCCTCAACGGGGGGATAGGTGGTACGGATACGCAGTATTTT.

The gene calls are TRBV19 and TRBJ1-5; possibly TRBD1 for D (5 bases). V was cut by 5 bases and J by 0 bases, with 11 bases left in between. Germline-derived CDR1 and CDR2 are LNHDA and SQIVND (reference sequence). This CDR3 is built from 15 residues. DNA of the CDR3: TGTGCCAGTAGTCCGACAGATTATAGCAATCAGCCCCAGCATTTT. Translation gives CASSPTDYSNQPQHF.

Many counts were recorded for this clonotype. J is TRBJ2-2 and V is TRBV28; D unresolved. Germline CDR1 is MDHEN and CDR2 is SYDVKM. The CDR3 loop spans 15 amino acids. V lost 3 bases and J lost 2, with 10 bases in between. CDR3 region: CASSFYSPNTGELFF. CDR3 nucleotide sequence: TGTGCCAGCAGTTTTTACAGTCCAAACACCGGGGAGCTGTTTTTT.

J is TRBJ1-2 and V is TRBV4-3; D is possibly TRBD1 (6 bases). Germline assignment: CDR1 LGHNA and CDR2 YSLEER. Trimming pared 0 bases from V and 4 bases from J, leaving 15 bases between. This CDR3 has 16 residues. The CDR3 sequence is CASSQDWKGGGYGYTF. In DNA, the CDR3 is TGCGCCAGCAGCCAAGACTGGAAAGGGGGAGGCTATGGCTACACCTTC.

This clonotype was observed a handful of times. The J gene is TRBJ1-1, the V gene TRBV6-2 or TRBV6-3; D not resolved. Germline V gene lookup returns CDR1 MNHEY and CDR2 SVGEGT. The length of the CDR3 is 12 residues. V dropped 6 bases and J dropped 9 bases, with 14 bases sitting between them. The CDR3 sequence is CASSPRRTQAFF. CDR3 nucleotide sequence: TGTGCCAGCAGCCCAAGAAGGACCCAAGCTTTCTTT.

The chain couples TRBV6-6 to TRBJ1-2; a weak D match, TRBD1 (5 bases). V was clipped by 5 bases and J by 4 bases, with 14 bases between them. CDR1 is MNHNY and CDR2 is SVGAGI in the germline V gene (reference sequence). The CDR3 has 14 amino acids. DNA of the CDR3: TGTGCCAGCAGTCCCTACGTAGGGACCTATGGCTACACCTTC. It is translated as CASSPYVGTYGYTF.

This chain connects TRBV28 to TRBJ2-7, with TRBD1 as a possible D gene (6 bases). This CDR3 comprises 13 residues. V dropped 2 bases and J dropped 6 bases, with 11 bases sitting between them. CDR1 and CDR2 from the germline V gene are MDHEN and SYDVKM. The CDR3 DNA is TGTGCCAGCAGTTTACAGGGGTTGGGCGAGCAGTACTTC. This encodes CASSLQGLGEQYF. Using reference TRBV28 and TRBJ2-7 for the parts outside the CDR3, the full variable domain is DVKVTQSSRYLVKRTGEKVFLECVQDMDHENMFWYRQDPGLGLRLIYFSYDVKMKEKGDIPEGYSVSREKKERFSLILESASTNQTSMYLCASSLQGLGEQYFGPGTRLTVT.

In its sample, this clonotype was seen a few times. The V gene is TRBV5-1, the J gene TRBJ2-7; TRBD1 matches at 10 bases. The CDR3 loop spans 15 amino acids. Per the germline V gene, CDR1 is SGHRS and CDR2 is YFSETQ. V lost 4 bases and J lost 5; bases outside the gene matches: 9. The CDR3 loop is CASSGGTGVRDEQYF. The CDR3 nucleotides read TGCGCCAGCAGCGGGGGGACAGGGGTTCGGGACGAGCAGTACTTC.

The chain uses TRBV7-9 and TRBJ1-5; tentatively, D is TRBD1 (5 bases). In germline, CDR1 is SEHNR, CDR2 FQNEAQ (reference sequence). V was trimmed by 5 bases and J by 2 bases, leaving 13 bases between them. The CDR3 covers 15 residues. The CDR3 DNA follows: TGTGCCAGCAGCCTCGGGACCCGTGGCAATCAGCCCCAGCATTTT. Translated, it gives CASSLGTRGNQPQHF.

V and J are TRBV12-3 or TRBV12-4 and TRBJ1-1; D perhaps matches TRBD1 (5 bases). The CDR3 spans 15 residues. V was cut by 1 base and J by 3 bases, with 12 bases left in between. The CDR3 DNA sequence: TGTGCCAGCAGTTTAGTGGGAGGGGTGCACACTGAAGCTTTCTTT. Amino acid sequence: CASSLVGGVHTEAFF.

The V call is TRBV6-1, the J call TRBJ2-5, with D perhaps matching TRBD1 (6 bases). The J call is uncertain, as TRBJ2-7 better fits the DNA end. The CDR3 consists of 15 residues. Germline-derived CDR1 and CDR2 are MNHNS and SASEGT. CDR3 sequence reads: CASSKRDTYSYEQYF. In nucleotides, the CDR3 is TGTGCCAGCAGTAAACGGGACACGTACTCCTACGAGCAGTACTTC.

Note on this clonotype: Mismatch with germline at one junction end may stem from a read error. This chain connects TRBV10-3 to TRBJ2-3; 9 bases line up with TRBD2. CDR1 ENHRY and CDR2 SYGVKD come from the germline V gene. CDR3 length equals 15 residues. CDR3: CAFSLAGRTTDTQYF. Written as DNA, the CDR3 is TGTGCCTTCAGTCTAGCGGGGCGTACCACAGATACGCAGTATTTT.

This clonotype was seen a handful of times. V gene TRBV29-1 combines with J gene TRBJ2-6, with D perhaps TRBD1 (6 bases). The V gene's germline CDR1 is SQVTM and CDR2 ANQGSEA. The CDR3 is 17 amino acids. V dropped 6 bases and J dropped 0 bases, with 18 bases sitting between them. This CDR3 reads CSVLWTVPSSGANVLTF. Here the CDR3 DNA reads TGCAGCGTCCTATGGACAGTCCCGAGCTCTGGGGCCAACGTCCTGACTTTC.

This clonotype turned up a few times. This chain joins TRBV4-3 and TRBJ2-7, with TRBD2 identical over 13 bases. The ends lost 0 bases at V and 6 bases at J; junction bases unmatched: 2. The germline CDR1 and CDR2 sequences are LGHNA and YSLEER. The CDR3 is 15 residues long. CDR3 in DNA: TGCGCCAGCAGCCAAGAACTAGCGGGAGGGACCGAGCAGTACTTC. The encoded protein is CASSQELAGGTEQYF.

This clonotype has a handful of counts. The chain recombines TRBV30 with TRBJ1-4, with 8 bases matching TRBD1. Per germline, CDR1 GTSNPN and CDR2 SVGIG (reference sequence). Losses at the gene ends were 1 base for V and 4 bases for J; bases not matched to a gene: 5. CDR3 length: 15 amino acids. The CDR3 loop reads CAWSARTGYNEKLFF. In nucleotides, the CDR3 is TGTGCCTGGAGTGCAAGGACAGGGTATAATGAAAAACTGTTTTTT.

The chain has TRBV6-1 and TRBJ2-5; no firm D call. Germline CDR1 is MNHNS and CDR2 is SASEGT. CDR3 length: 13 amino acids. V shed 6 bases and J shed 0 bases, with 8 bases lying between them. The DNA of the CDR3 is TGTGCCAGCAGGGACCGGCACCAAGAGACCCAGTACTTC. It yields the protein CASRDRHQETQYF.

This clonotype was seen more than once but under ten times. The chain couples TRBV7-9 to TRBJ2-5; 10 bases agree with TRBD2. Judging by the DNA end, TRBJ2-7 fits better; the J call may be wrong. CDR3 length equals 15 residues. Germline values: CDR1 SEHNR, CDR2 FQNEAQ (reference sequence). The chain's CDR3 is CASSTTSGASYEQYF. The CDR3 nucleotides read TGTGCCAGCAGCACCACTAGCGGGGCCTCCTACGAGCAGTACTTC.

The chain is built from TRBV20-1 and TRBJ1-1; unclear D gene. The CDR3 is made up of 14 amino acids. The germline V gene has CDR1 DFQATT and CDR2 SNEGSKA (reference sequence). Deletions cut 0 bases from V and 0 bases from J, with 8 bases between. CDR3 DNA sequence: TGCAGTGCTAGAGAATATCTAATGAACACTGAAGCTTTCTTT. This sequence encodes CSAREYLMNTEAFF.

This clonotype was picked up many times. CDR3 sequence: CSVEIGGETQYF. The DNA for the CDR3 is TGCAGCGTTGAAATCGGCGGGGAGACCCAGTACTTC. The chain uses TRBV29-1 and TRBJ2-5, with a weak D call TRBD2 (5 bases). Germline lookup yields CDR1 SQVTM and CDR2 ANQGSEA. The CDR3 covers 12 residues. V gave up 2 bases and J gave up 5 bases, with 9 bases separating them.

The chain recombines TRBV29-1 with TRBJ2-5; D might be TRBD1 or TRBD2, each matching 5 bases. The V gene's germline CDR1 is SQVTM and CDR2 ANQGSEA. The CDR3 totals 13 residues. The V gene lost 7 bases and the J gene lost 1 base, with 13 bases spanning the gap. CDR3 sequence reads: CSAWVGVQETQYF. CDR3 coding DNA: TGCAGCGCGTGGGTGGGGGTCCAAGAGACCCAGTACTTC.

The rearrangement joins TRBV29-1 to TRBJ2-7, with 12 bases aligning to TRBD2. Trimming took 6 bases from V and 1 from J; bases not matched to a gene: 7. The CDR3 length is 15 residues. Germline-derived CDR1 and CDR2 are SQVTM and ANQGSEA. CDR3 coding DNA: TGCAGCGTGGAACTAGCGGGAGGTAAATCCTACGAGCAGTACTTC. Amino acids: CSVELAGGKSYEQYF.

This chain uses TRBV29-1 with TRBJ2-7; possible D gene TRBD2, 6 bases. Trimming removed 4 bases from V and 7 bases from J, with 20 bases in between. Germline CDR1 SQVTM, CDR2 ANQGSEA. The CDR3 runs 14 residues. This chain's CDR3 is CSVADTGETEEQYF. The CDR3 DNA reads as TGCAGCGTTGCCGATACGGGAGAAACGGAAGAGCAGTACTTC.

V usage is TRBV7-9 and J usage is TRBJ2-1; D is tentatively TRBD1 or TRBD2 (6 bases each). The DNA end is more similar to TRBJ2-5, so the J call may be wrong. The length of the CDR3 is 15 residues. Germline values: CDR1 SEHNR, CDR2 FQNEAQ (reference sequence). The CDR3 nucleotides are TGTGCCAGCAGCCTCCCGACAGGAACGGGAGACCTCCAGTACTTC. This translates into CASSLPTGTGDLQYF.

This clonotype was recorded a few times. V usage is TRBV10-3 and J usage is TRBJ2-1, with unresolved D. The V end lost 2 bases, the J end lost 0 bases, and 8 bases lay between the germline ends. Germline-derived CDR1 and CDR2 are ENHRY and SYGVKD. The CDR3 contains 15 residues. CDR3 loop: CAISEPESSYNEQFF. The CDR3, as DNA: TGTGCCATCAGTGAGCCAGAGAGCTCCTACAATGAGCAGTTCTTC.